These 16 T cell receptor beta chains were sequenced from one sample in a study of CD8 T cells in ankylosing spondylitis (TCRdb year 2017). Here is what the overall study found, with its caveats: A TCR beta motif made up of under ten highly homologous amino acid variants appeared to be characteristic of blood from ankylosing spondylitis patients.

The library came from 5' RACE. Sequencing used an Illumina HiSeq 2500. The raw public reads went through TCRdb reprocessing: fastp at Q25, MiXCR clone calling, in-frame beta chains kept. Entries that share a CDR3 protein sequence are merged under the most common genes and DNA. A total of 750,000 to 850,000 distinct CDR3 sequences appear in this sample, approximately 12% of them only once. In total, the top ten clones hold 0.51% of the sample. Their target antigens are unknown. Sequencing was performed on blood, either unsorted or a sorted T cell fraction (not recorded which). Receptors originate from a male donor with ankylosing spondylitis.

This clonotype showed up just a few times. The chain combines TRBV25-1 with TRBJ2-6; either TRBD1 or TRBD2 may fit D (5 bases each). The CDR3 loop spans 17 amino acids. Germline CDR1 is MGHDK and CDR2 is SYGVNS. Trimming pared 1 base from V and 0 bases from J, leaving 10 bases between. In DNA form, the CDR3 reads TGTGCCAGCAGTGAATCCCGGGGCCTCTCTGGGGCCAACGTCCTGACTTTC. Translating gives CASSESRGLSGANVLTF. Full variable domain (missing parts from reference TRBV25-1 and TRBJ2-6): EADIYQTPRYLVIGTGKKITLECSQTMGHDKMYWYQQDPGMELHLIHYSYGVNSTEKGDLSSESTVSRIRTEHFPLTLESARPSHTSQYLCASSESRGLSGANVLTFGAGSRLTVL.

This clonotype was counted between two and nine times. The chain combines TRBV14 with TRBJ2-1; D could derive from TRBD1 or TRBD2 (6 bases each). The CDR3 runs 15 residues. Germline CDR1 and CDR2: SGHDN and FVKESK. Deletions cut 5 bases from V and 10 bases from J, with 21 bases between. CDR3 in amino acids: CASSYLGMGAGEQFF. The CDR3 DNA reads TGTGCCAGCAGCTATCTAGGTATGGGGGCGGGAGAGCAGTTCTTC.

There are a few counts of this clonotype. This sequence joins TRBV29-1 and TRBJ2-6; D is undetermined. Germline V CDR1 and CDR2: SQVTM, ANQGSEA. Trimming shortened V by 6 bases and J by 1 base, and 16 bases separated the two germline ends. This CDR3 contains 16 residues. DNA of the CDR3: TGCAGCGTCGAGACCGGGTCTTTATCTGGGGCCAACGTCCTGACTTTC. Its translation is CSVETGSLSGANVLTF.

This chain connects TRBV20-1 to TRBJ2-5, with D unclear. The CDR3 runs 14 residues. Germline CDR1 and CDR2: DFQATT and SNEGSKA (reference sequence). V was trimmed by 0 bases and J by 4 bases, leaving 12 bases between them. CDR3 protein: CSARDRSGGETQYF. In DNA form, the CDR3 reads TGCAGTGCTAGAGATCGGTCGGGTGGAGAGACCCAGTACTTC.

The sample holds many counts of this clonotype. This sequence joins TRBV29-1 and TRBJ2-1; 7 nucleotides match TRBD2. CDR1 and CDR2 (germline): SQVTM, ANQGSEA. V trimming: 6 bases; J trimming: 0 bases; junction bases outside the gene matches: 8. CDR3 length: 15 residues. The CDR3 sequence is CSVVAGLSSYNEQFF. The CDR3 DNA follows: TGCAGCGTGGTAGCGGGCTTGAGCTCCTACAATGAGCAGTTCTTC.

V is TRBV5-1 and J is TRBJ2-1; 7 nucleotides agree with TRBD2. V trimming: 2 bases; J trimming: 4 bases; junction bases outside the gene matches: 9. The CDR3 contains 16 residues. Germline V gene sequence: CDR1 SGHRS, CDR2 YFSETQ. The CDR3 bases are TGCGCCAGCAGCTTAGATCCTAGCGGTCTTTACAATGAGCAGTTCTTC. Translation gives CASSLDPSGLYNEQFF.

This clonotype was observed a few times. The rearrangement links TRBV18 to TRBJ1-1; D is uncertain. V lost 3 bases, J lost 3 bases, and 11 bases lay in between. The CDR3 extends over 14 amino acids. In germline, CDR1 is KGHSH, CDR2 LQKENI. CDR3 sequence (DNA): TGTGCCAGCTCACCTAGTCTGGGTTACACTGAAGCTTTCTTT. This translates into CASSPSLGYTEAFF.

This clonotype was detected ten times or more. The chain joins TRBV4-2 to TRBJ2-3, with TRBD2 matching 7 bases. CDR3 length: 15 residues. V dropped 5 bases and J dropped 5; count of bases not matched to a gene: 10. Per germline, CDR1 LGHNA and CDR2 YNFKEQ. CDR3 DNA: TGTGCCAGCAGCGGGCGATATGGGGAGGGAGATACGCAGTATTTT. It codes for CASSGRYGEGDTQYF.

This clonotype was recorded a few times. The rearrangement joins TRBV6-2 or TRBV6-3 to TRBJ2-2, with D perhaps TRBD2 (5 bases). Germline assignment: CDR1 MNHEY and CDR2 SVGEGT. V lost 3 bases, J lost 4 bases, and 9 bases lay in between. This CDR3 spans 14 amino acids. This CDR3 is CASSYFSGTGELFF. As DNA, the CDR3 is TGTGCCAGCAGTTATTTCAGCGGCACCGGGGAGCTGTTTTTT.

This clonotype has more than one count but fewer than ten. The genes are TRBV27 and TRBJ1-2; D unclear. Trimming stripped 2 bases from V and 4 bases from J, with 14 bases between. Germline CDR1 reads MNHEY; CDR2 reads SMNVEV (reference sequence). The CDR3 extends over 15 amino acids. The DNA for the CDR3 is TGTGCCAGCAGTTTAAGCCTCCGAGAGGCCTATGGCTACACCTTC. Its translation is CASSLSLREAYGYTF.

This clonotype was seen only a few times. V usage is TRBV18 and J usage is TRBJ2-3, with 8 positions matching TRBD2. The CDR3 sequence is 19 residues long. CDR1 and CDR2 (germline): KGHSH, LQKENI. V was pared by 3 bases and J by 2 bases, with 16 bases of the junction left unmatched. The CDR3 here is CASSPPNRQQTSATDTQYF. The CDR3 nucleotides read TGTGCCAGCTCACCGCCGAACCGACAACAGACTAGCGCCACAGATACGCAGTATTTT.

Many counts were recorded for this clonotype. V gene TRBV7-2 combines with J gene TRBJ2-1; D gene ambiguous. V lost 1 base and J lost 10, with 11 bases in between. Germline V gene sequence: CDR1 SGHTA, CDR2 FQGNSA. This CDR3 contains 13 residues. DNA for the CDR3: TGTGCCAGCAGCTTAGGGTACTCCACAGAGCAGTTCTTC. Its translation: CASSLGYSTEQFF.

There are a few counts of this clonotype. Possible read error: a much larger clone is one base away. The genes are TRBV20-1 and TRBJ2-1; 9 bases align to TRBD2. This CDR3 comprises 16 residues. Germline CDR1 reads DFQATT; CDR2 reads SNEGSKA (reference sequence). The CDR3: CCARVGSGRLNNEQFF. DNA for the CDR3: TGCTGTGCTAGAGTGGGTAGCGGGAGACTTAACAATGAGCAGTTCTTC.

The CDR3 region has the DNA TGTGCCAGCAGTCGCACTAGCGGACCGACCTACGAGCAGTACTTC. Translating it yields CASSRTSGPTYEQYF. This chain uses TRBV28 with TRBJ2-7, with 8 bases aligning to TRBD2. The CDR3 runs to 15 residues. After removal of 5 bases from V and 2 bases from J, the junction contained 8 bases not matched to a gene. Germline V lookup: CDR1 MDHEN, CDR2 SYDVKM.

This clonotype was seen ten or more times. This chain joins TRBV20-1 and TRBJ2-5; 7 bases are shared with TRBD1. This CDR3 spans 13 amino acids. The V segment lost 6 bases and the J segment 1 base; nucleotides outside the gene matches: 5. Germline loops: CDR1 DFQATT, CDR2 SNEGSKA (reference sequence). CDR3 sequence: CSAEDRFQETQYF. The CDR3 DNA is TGCAGTGCGGAGGACAGGTTCCAAGAGACCCAGTACTTC.

This clonotype was recorded many times. The chain is built from TRBV5-1 and TRBJ1-2; D unclear. The CDR3 runs 12 residues. Germline V CDR1 and CDR2: SGHRS, YFSETQ. The germline V and J ends were trimmed by 1 base and 6 bases, with 7 bases remaining between them. The CDR3 sequence is CASSLTLDGYTF. The DNA for the CDR3 is TGCGCCAGCAGCTTGACATTGGATGGCTACACCTTC.